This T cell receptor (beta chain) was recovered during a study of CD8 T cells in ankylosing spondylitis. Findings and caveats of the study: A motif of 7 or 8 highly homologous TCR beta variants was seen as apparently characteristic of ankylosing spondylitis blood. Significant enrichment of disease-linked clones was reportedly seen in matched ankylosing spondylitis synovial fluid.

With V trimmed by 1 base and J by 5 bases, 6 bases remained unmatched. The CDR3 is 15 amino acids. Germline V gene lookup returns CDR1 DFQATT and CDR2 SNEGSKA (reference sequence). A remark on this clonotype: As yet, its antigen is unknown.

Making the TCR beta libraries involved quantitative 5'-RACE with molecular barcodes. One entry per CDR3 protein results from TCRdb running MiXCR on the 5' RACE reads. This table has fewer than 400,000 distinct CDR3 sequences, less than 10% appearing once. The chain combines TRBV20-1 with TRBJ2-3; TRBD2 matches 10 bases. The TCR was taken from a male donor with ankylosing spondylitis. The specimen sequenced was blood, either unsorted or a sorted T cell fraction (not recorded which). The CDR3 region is CSARALAGAQDTQYF. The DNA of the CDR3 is TGCAGTGCTAGAGCCCTAGCGGGAGCGCAAGATACGCAGTATTTT.